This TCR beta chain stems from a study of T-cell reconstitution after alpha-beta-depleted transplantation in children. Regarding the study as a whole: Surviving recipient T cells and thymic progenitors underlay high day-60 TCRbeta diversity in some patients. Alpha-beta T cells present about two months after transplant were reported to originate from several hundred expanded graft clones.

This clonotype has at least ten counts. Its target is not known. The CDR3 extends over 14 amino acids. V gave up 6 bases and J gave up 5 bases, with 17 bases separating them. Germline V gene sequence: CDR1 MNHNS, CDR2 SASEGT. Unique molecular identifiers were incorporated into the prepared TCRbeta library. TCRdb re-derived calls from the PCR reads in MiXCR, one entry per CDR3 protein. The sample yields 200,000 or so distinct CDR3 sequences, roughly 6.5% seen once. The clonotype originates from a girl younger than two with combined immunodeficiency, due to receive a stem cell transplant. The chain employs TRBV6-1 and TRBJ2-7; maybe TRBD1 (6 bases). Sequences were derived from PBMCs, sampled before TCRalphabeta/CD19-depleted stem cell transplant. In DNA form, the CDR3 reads TGTGCCAGCAGCCGACCCCAGGGGACCCACGAGCAGTACTTC. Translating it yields CASSRPQGTHEQYF.